These T cell receptor beta chains were read from a single sample in a study of T-cell reconstitution after alpha-beta-depleted transplantation in children. From the PCR reads, TCRdb called clonotypes with MiXCR, one entry per CDR3 protein. The sample includes fewer than 1 million distinct CDR3 sequences, under 20% of them seen just once. Material: PBMCs, mostly from graft donor cells, obtained 360 days after TCRalphabeta/CD19-depleted stem cell transplant. These receptor sequences come from a male patient between 5 and 17 years old who had a stem cell transplant for acute lymphoblastic leukemia, so the T cells may come from the graft donor. Each CDR3 is given with its conserved first and last residue. Fields, in order: J gene, D gene, clone size, V gene, CDR3 DNA, CDR3 protein. D genes are given only for firm matches. Size is omitted from some rows. Given values are once, few, many or a class for expanded clones.

TRBJ2-2 . few TRBV14 TGTGCCAGCAGCCAAGTTCGCGGGAAGAACACCGGGGAGCTGTTTTTT CASSQVRGKNTGELFF
TRBJ2-7 TRBD2 few TRBV10-3 TGTGCCATTGGACTAGCGGATTACTACGAGCAGTACTTC CAIGLADYYEQYF
TRBJ1-1 . few TRBV5-6 TGTGCCAGCAGCCTGGCCCAAGGGTCCCTGACAGGTAAAGAAGCTTTCTTT CASSLAQGSLTGKEAFF
TRBJ2-2 . . TRBV12-3/TRBV12-4 TGTGCCAGCAGCCCCAATGGACTCCTGGCCTCCCCGAACACCGGGGAGCTGTTTTTT CASSPNGLLASPNTGELFF
TRBJ1-6 TRBD1 few TRBV7-8 TGTGCCAGCAGCATTCAGACAGGGGCCCATTCACCCCTCCACTTT CASSIQTGAHSPLHF
TRBJ2-1 TRBD2 few TRBV7-2 TGTGCCAGCAGCCCCCAACTAGCGGGGGGCTACAATGAGCAGTTCTTC CASSPQLAGGYNEQFF
TRBJ2-7 . . TRBV20-1 TGCAGTGCGTCCGGGGCGCTGCCAACCTACGAGCAGTACTTC CSASGALPTYEQYF
TRBJ1-4 . few TRBV7-2 TGTGCCAGCAGCTTAGGGGGGGATAGGGAAAAACTGTTTTTT CASSLGGDREKLFF
TRBJ2-3 . few TRBV2 TGTGCCAGCACAAGACTAAAAAGCTCGGATACGCAGTATTTT CASTRLKSSDTQYF
TRBJ2-1 TRBD2 . TRBV12-3/TRBV12-4 TGTGCCAGCAATTGGGCGGGAGTTTACAATGAGCAGTTCTTC CASNWAGVYNEQFF
TRBJ2-6 . . TRBV23-1 TGCGCCAGCACTCGACCCGCGTCTGGGGCCAACGTCCTGACTTTC CASTRPASGANVLTF
TRBJ2-7 . few TRBV7-2 TGTGCCAGCAGCTCGACTCCCAGCTCCTACGAGCAGTACTTC CASSSTPSSYEQYF
TRBJ2-5 . few TRBV20-1 TGCAGTGCTAGAGATCTCTCAGTAGTTGGGGAGACCCAGTACTTC CSARDLSVVGETQYF
TRBJ2-5 . few TRBV12-3/TRBV12-4 TGTGCCAGCAGTATCAGGGGTTTCCAAGAGACCCAGTACTTC CASSIRGFQETQYF
TRBJ1-5 . few TRBV20-1 TGCAGTGCTAGGGACGGGCAGGCCCATAGCAATCAGCCCCAGCATTTT CSARDGQAHSNQPQHF
TRBJ2-7 . few TRBV5-1 TGCGCCAGCAGCTGGAGGGACAGAGACTACGAGCAGTACTTC CASSWRDRDYEQYF
TRBJ2-3 . . TRBV19 TGTGCCAGTAGCAACTCTCGACGAGACACAGATACGCAGTATTTT CASSNSRRDTDTQYF
TRBJ1-2 TRBD1 . TRBV6-5 TGTGCCAGCAGTTACTCCGCAGGGGGCTATGGCTACACCTTC CASSYSAGGYGYTF
TRBJ2-3 . few TRBV19 TGTGCCAGTAGTGTAGGACGACGGCAGGATACGCAGTATTTT CASSVGRRQDTQYF
TRBJ2-4 . few TRBV12-3/TRBV12-4 TGTGCCAGCAGTTTCGGAGGGACCATTCAGTACTTC CASSFGGTIQYF
TRBJ2-1 TRBD2 . TRBV12-3/TRBV12-4 TGTGCCAGCAGTCCCGGGAGGGCCAAGGTGAATGAGCAGTTCTTC CASSPGRAKVNEQFF
TRBJ2-5 . few TRBV20-1 TGCAGTGCTGGACCTCCCGGGAGAGGCGAGACCCAGTACTTC CSAGPPGRGETQYF
TRBJ1-1 TRBD1 . TRBV7-9 TGTGCCAGCGGGGTGACAGGGGACCCGAACACTGAAGCTTTCTTT CASGVTGDPNTEAFF
TRBJ2-2 . . TRBV5-1 TGCGCCAGCAGCTTGGGGGCGCGGACCGGGGAGCTGTTTTTT CASSLGARTGELFF
TRBJ2-7 TRBD2 . TRBV11-2 TGTGCCAGCAGCTTTCCTCCGGGACTAGCGGGAAACGAGCAGTACTTC CASSFPPGLAGNEQYF
TRBJ2-3 TRBD2 . TRBV7-2 TGTGCCAGCAGCTTAGCTGGGACTACCCCTAGCACAGATACGCAGTATTTT CASSLAGTTPSTDTQYF
TRBJ2-5 TRBD2 many TRBV27 TGTGCCAGCAGTTTGGGACTAGCGGGTGACGGAGAGACCCAGTACTTC CASSLGLAGDGETQYF
TRBJ2-7 TRBD2 many TRBV27 TGTGCCAGCAGTCTAGCGGGAGGTCGGGACGAGCAGTACTTC CASSLAGGRDEQYF
TRBJ2-4 TRBD2 few TRBV5-6 TGTGCCAGCAGCTTGATTAGCGGGAGACGAAACATTCAGTACTTC CASSLISGRRNIQYF
TRBJ2-3 . . TRBV4-2 TGTGCCAGCAGCCCCGTCGGGGGGCCAGATACGCAGTATTTT CASSPVGGPDTQYF
TRBJ2-5 TRBD2 many TRBV5-1 TGCGCCAGCAGCTTGGCATACGGGGAGGGCCGAGAGACCCAGTACTTC CASSLAYGEGRETQYF
TRBJ1-1 . . TRBV29-1 TGCAGCTCCCTAAGGCAGCAGGTGATAGGGACTGAAGCTTTCTTT CSSLRQQVIGTEAFF
TRBJ2-1 . . TRBV24-1 TGTGCCACCTGGGCCGCCAATGAGCAGTTCTTC CATWAANEQFF
TRBJ2-1 . few TRBV12-3/TRBV12-4 TGTGCCAGCAGTTCCCCTTTCGTTGCGGGTCCCCACAATGAGCAGTTCTTC CASSSPFVAGPHNEQFF
TRBJ2-7 . many TRBV12-3/TRBV12-4 TGTGCCAGCAGCATATACGAGCAGTACTTC CASSIYEQYF
TRBJ2-7 TRBD2 few TRBV20-1 TGCAGTGCTAGACTCCTAGCGGGGACCTTTTACGAGCAGTACTTC CSARLLAGTFYEQYF
TRBJ2-3 . . TRBV24-1 TGTGCCACCAGTGAACCGGGGTATCATACAGATACGCAGTATTTT CATSEPGYHTDTQYF
TRBJ2-1 . . TRBV4-1 TGCGCCAGCAGCCAAGTGGGAAGGGGCAGTTACAATGAGCAGTTCTTC CASSQVGRGSYNEQFF
TRBJ2-5 TRBD1 few TRBV5-5 TGTGCCAGCAGTAGATGGGGACAGGGGAAAGAGACCCAGTACTTC CASSRWGQGKETQYF
TRBJ1-6 TRBD1 few TRBV9 TGTGCCAGCAGCCCTAAACAGGGGACCCGGGACTATTATAATTCACCCCTCCACTTT CASSPKQGTRDYYNSPLHF
TRBJ1-2 TRBD1 . TRBV5-1 TGCGCCAGCAGAGTACAGGGGGTTTTACGGGATGGCTACACCTTC CASRVQGVLRDGYTF
TRBJ1-5 . few TRBV19 TGTGCCACTCACGTCGGGGTGGTCAATCAGCCCCAGCATTTT CATHVGVVNQPQHF
TRBJ1-1 . few TRBV5-1 TGCGCCAGCAGCAGTATATCAGGGTATAACACTGAAGCTTTCTTT CASSSISGYNTEAFF
TRBJ2-3 . few TRBV27 TGTGCCAGCAGTTTACAGGATACACGGGCTACGCAGTATTTT CASSLQDTRATQYF
TRBJ2-7 TRBD2 few TRBV5-1 TGCGCCAGCAGCCCAATTGCCTGGAGGACTAGCGGGAGGTGGAGCTCCTACGAGCAGTACTTC CASSPIAWRTSGRWSSYEQYF
TRBJ2-3 . few TRBV7-6 TGTGCCAGCAGCTTGGTAGCGAGGGATACGCAGTATTTT CASSLVARDTQYF
TRBJ2-6 . few TRBV11-3 TGTGCCAGCAGCGGCAGGGTGGCCGGGGCCAACGTCCTGACTTTC CASSGRVAGANVLTF
TRBJ2-7 . many TRBV7-2 TGTGCCAGCAGCTTTGGAGCGACCAGGTACTTC CASSFGATRYF